Listed here are 28 T cell receptor beta chains from one sample, sequenced in a study of blood T cell repertoires in COVID-19. Here immunoSEQ multiplex PCR was the method, and the copy in TCRdb shows in-frame clones only, minus some. The sample contains approximately 170,000 clones, approximately 84% of which appear only once. Sequences were obtained from peripheral blood. These receptors were taken from a man in his forties or fifties who had recovered from COVID-19.

The chain recombines TRBV11-2 with TRBJ2-5, with a possible D match to TRBD1 (5 bases). Trimming stripped 5 bases from V and 5 bases from J, with 21 bases between. Germline-derived CDR1 and CDR2 are SGHAT and FQNNGV. This CDR3 has 16 residues. As DNA, the CDR3 is TGTGCCAGCAGCCCCCCCTGGGGCAGGGTAGGGGAGACCCAGTACTTC. Translation: CASSPPWGRVGETQYF.

This chain links TRBV2 with TRBJ2-1; TRBD2 matches at 7 bases. The CDR3 is 18 residues long. Germline loops: CDR1 SNHLY, CDR2 FYNNEI. With 6 bases clipped from V and 8 bases from J, the junction kept 22 bases outside the gene matches. CDR3 sequence reads: CASREVVSSGLRGDEQFF. Written as DNA, the CDR3 is TGTGCCAGCAGGGAGGTGGTTTCTAGCGGACTGAGGGGCGATGAGCAGTTCTTC.

The V call is TRBV6-4, the J call TRBJ1-1, with TRBD1 matching over 8 bases. V was pared by 3 bases and J by 4 bases, with 4 bases of the junction left unmatched. This CDR3 is built from 14 residues. Germline loops: CDR1 MRHNA, CDR2 SNTAGT. Here the CDR3 reads CASSEGQAGTEAFF. The DNA of the CDR3 is TGTGCCAGCAGTGAGGGACAGGCGGGCACTGAAGCTTTCTTT.

This chain joins TRBV11-3 and TRBJ2-3, with 9 bases fitting TRBD2. Unmatched junction bases numbered 5, after V lost 5 bases and J lost 2 bases. The germline gives CDR1 SGHNT, CDR2 YENEEA. This CDR3 spans 15 amino acids. CDR3 sequence reads: CASSPRGGDTDTQYF. For the CDR3, the DNA is TGTGCCAGCAGCCCGCGGGGGGGCGACACAGATACGCAGTATTTT.

This clone has just one count. The rearrangement joins TRBV6-2 or TRBV6-3 to TRBJ1-5, with TRBD1 matching over 7 bases. The CDR3 runs to 15 residues. Looked up from germline, CDR1 is MNHEY and CDR2 is SVGEGT. Trimming cost V 3 bases and J 7 bases; bases outside gene matches: 9. Here the CDR3 reads CASSYGQGVRQPQHF. CDR3 DNA: TGTGCCAGCAGTTATGGGCAGGGGGTAAGACAGCCCCAGCATTTT.

The chain links TRBV19 to TRBJ1-2; possible D gene TRBD1, 6 bases. Germline V gives CDR1 LNHDA, CDR2 SQIVND (reference sequence). Trimming pared 4 bases from V and 8 bases from J, leaving 11 bases between. This CDR3 contains 12 residues. CDR3 in DNA: TGTGCCAGTAGTAACAGGGAAAGAGGCTACACCTTC. Translated, it gives CASSNRERGYTF.

V is TRBV21-1 and J is TRBJ2-4; TRBD1, as called in the table, went unchecked against the DNA. TRBV21-1 is given as a pseudogene. CDR3 length: 15 residues. In nucleotides, the CDR3 is TGTGCCAGCTCTAACGGGAACTCAGGGGGGAACATTCAGTACTTC. It translates to CASSNGNSGGNIQYF.

The V call is TRBV4-3, the J call TRBJ1-1; 9 nucleotides match TRBD1. The CDR3 runs to 16 residues. J was trimmed by 5 bases and V by 3 bases; bases with no gene match: 10. Looked up from germline, CDR1 is LGHNA and CDR2 is YSLEER. The CDR3 reads CASSHLLGQGRTEAFF. The DNA for the CDR3 is TGCGCCAGCAGCCATCTCCTCGGACAGGGGCGAACTGAAGCTTTCTTT.

The chain uses TRBV7-9 and TRBJ1-6; D perhaps matches TRBD1 (5 bases). Germline values: CDR1 SEHNR, CDR2 FQNEAQ (reference sequence). CDR3 length equals 14 residues. V lost 5 bases and J lost 5, with 10 bases in between. CDR3 sequence: CASSQDTDNSPLHF. The CDR3, as DNA: TGTGCCAGCAGCCAGGACACTGATAATTCACCCCTCCACTTT.

The V and J genes are TRBV20-1 and TRBJ2-7, with 7 nucleotides matching TRBD1. The CDR3 has 12 residues. Germline assignment: CDR1 DFQATT and CDR2 SNEGSKA (reference sequence). The J segment lost 3 bases and the V segment lost 3 bases, leaving 2 bases of the junction unmatched. The CDR3 DNA reads TGCAGTGCTAGTGACAGGGACTACGAGCAGTACTTC. Translated, it gives CSASDRDYEQYF.

For the CDR3, the DNA is TGTGCCAGTAGTACCTACAGGGGAGGCAATCAGCCCCAGCATTTT. Translation gives CASSTYRGGNQPQHF. This chain links TRBV19 with TRBJ1-5, with TRBD1 identical over 7 bases. CDR3 length: 15 amino acids. Germline values: CDR1 LNHDA, CDR2 SQIVND (reference sequence). With V trimmed by 4 bases and J by 2 bases, 5 bases remained unmatched.

The chain employs TRBV7-3 and TRBJ2-2; TRBD2 is a possible D gene (5 bases). V lost 5 bases and J 5 bases, leaving 15 bases between the germline ends. Germline assignment: CDR1 SGHTA and CDR2 FQGTGA. The CDR3 consists of 15 residues. CDR3 sequence (DNA): TGTGCCAGCAGCCAGACCAACTCGGGGACCGGGGAGCTGTTTTTT. Its translation is CASSQTNSGTGELFF.

The chain employs TRBV5-6 and TRBJ1-4; D perhaps matches TRBD1 (6 bases). Germline V gene lookup returns CDR1 SGHDT and CDR2 YYEEEE. The V end lost 5 bases, the J end lost 4 bases, and 12 bases lay between the germline ends. The CDR3 is made up of 14 amino acids. The CDR3 here is CASSRGGYNEKLFF. The CDR3, as DNA: TGTGCCAGCAGTCGGGGGGGCTATAATGAAAAACTGTTTTTT.

This sequence joins TRBV7-2 and TRBJ2-2; D is uncertain. Trimming stripped 5 bases from V and 2 bases from J, with 9 bases between. This CDR3 is built from 14 residues. Germline-derived CDR1 and CDR2 are SGHTA and FQGNSA. CDR3 sequence reads: CASSRRGNTGELFF. Written as DNA, the CDR3 is TGTGCCAGCAGCCGGCGAGGCAACACCGGGGAGCTGTTTTTT.

This rearrangement joins TRBV10-3 to TRBJ2-5, with a tentative D call TRBD1 (5 bases). Germline V gives CDR1 ENHRY, CDR2 SYGVKD. The CDR3 loop spans 16 amino acids. Between the trimmed V and J ends, which lost 0 bases and 1 base, there was a span of 12 bases. The CDR3 reads CAISESTPGPQETQYF. CDR3 nucleotides: TGTGCCATCAGTGAGTCGACTCCAGGGCCCCAAGAGACCCAGTACTTC.

The genes are TRBV3-1 (or the pseudogene TRBV3-2) and TRBJ2-1, with TRBD2 as a possible D gene (5 bases). The CDR3 has 13 residues. Germline CDR1 and CDR2: LGHDT and YNNKEL (reference sequence). Trimming left V 1 base short and J 9 bases short, with 10 bases between. The CDR3 spells CASSQATRGEQFF. The CDR3 nucleotides are TGTGCCAGCAGCCAAGCTACTAGAGGTGAGCAGTTCTTC.

The chain employs TRBV6-5 and TRBJ1-2, with D tentatively TRBD1 (5 bases). The CDR3 extends over 14 amino acids. V was clipped by 0 bases and J by 5 bases, with 10 bases between them. Germline lookup yields CDR1 MNHEY and CDR2 SVGAGI. The CDR3 bases are TGTGCCAGCAGTTACTCTCCGTCAGGGTATGGCTACACCTTC. The encoded protein is CASSYSPSGYGYTF.

CDR3 sequence reads: CASSSTDQNSPLHF. CDR3 bases: TGTGCCAGCTCTTCGACAGATCAAAATTCACCCCTCCACTTT. V is TRBV18 and J is TRBJ1-6; D possibly corresponds to TRBD1 (5 bases). Germline V gives CDR1 KGHSH, CDR2 LQKENI. The CDR3 covers 14 residues. V dropped 6 bases and J dropped 7 bases, with 13 bases sitting between them.

V gene TRBV6-5 combines with J gene TRBJ2-5; TRBD1 is a possible D gene (5 bases). CDR1 is MNHEY and CDR2 is SVGAGI in the germline V gene. The CDR3 totals 13 residues. V was trimmed by 4 bases and J by 6 bases, leaving 12 bases between them. For the CDR3, the DNA is TGTGCCAGCAGTTTTCGAAACAGGCAGACCCAGTACTTC. Residues: CASSFRNRQTQYF.

Points on this clone: Compared with germline, one end of the junction differs, possibly owing to a read error. The chain combines TRBV9 with TRBJ2-1, with TRBD2 matching 9 bases. Germline lookup yields CDR1 SGDLS and CDR2 YYNGEE. This CDR3 is 14 amino acids long. The CDR3 region is CASSARAGGLHLVF. CDR3 nucleotides: TGTGCCAGCAGCGCAAGAGCGGGGGGCCTGCACCTCGTCTTC.

The chain has TRBV4-1 and TRBJ2-4; 7 bases fit TRBD1. The CDR3 sequence is 19 residues long. Germline V lookup: CDR1 MGHRA, CDR2 YSYEKL. Trimming took 4 bases from V and 0 from J; bases not matched to a gene: 15. CDR3 amino acids: CASSPYADRSSLAKNIQYF. The CDR3 coding sequence is TGCGCCAGCAGCCCCTATGCGGACAGGAGTTCTCTAGCCAAAAACATTCAGTACTTC.

The chain joins TRBV9 to TRBJ1-6; D may be TRBD1 (5 bases). From germline, CDR1 is SGDLS and CDR2 YYNGEE. This CDR3 spans 13 amino acids. Trimming removed 4 bases from V and 7 bases from J, with 9 bases in between. The CDR3 DNA follows: TGTGCCAGCAGCATTCGGACAAATTCACCCCTCCACTTT. It encodes CASSIRTNSPLHF. Variable domain in full (rest from reference TRBV9 and TRBJ1-6): DSGVTQTPKHLITATGQRVTLRCSPRSGDLSVYWYQQSLDQGLQFLIQYYNGEERAKGNILERFSAQQFPDLHSELNLSSLELGDSALYFCASSIRTNSPLHFGNGTRLTVT.

This clone was counted only a few times. The V call is TRBV7-8, the J call TRBJ2-2; D is undetermined. The CDR3 has 15 residues. V lost 7 bases to trimming and J lost 2 bases, with 14 bases between them. The V gene's germline CDR1 is SGHVS and CDR2 FQNEAQ. The chain's CDR3 is CASTAQATNTGELFF. The CDR3 coding sequence is TGTGCCAGCACCGCGCAAGCGACTAACACCGGGGAGCTGTTTTTT.

The rearrangement joins TRBV7-3 to TRBJ1-3; 9 bases agree with TRBD1. The CDR3 has 16 residues. Germline CDR1 SGHTA, CDR2 FQGTGA. The ends lost 0 bases at V and 4 bases at J; junction bases unmatched: 4. DNA of the CDR3: TGTGCCAGCAGCTTAACCCCCGGGACAGGGGGAAACACCATATATTTT. Amino acids: CASSLTPGTGGNTIYF.

The genes are TRBV5-4 and TRBJ2-1; tentative D call: TRBD1 (6 bases). V was trimmed by 3 bases and J by 5 bases, leaving 15 bases between them. CDR3 length equals 15 residues. The germline CDR1 and CDR2 sequences are SGHNT and YYREEE (reference sequence). Written as DNA, the CDR3 is TGTGCCAGCAGCTGGGAACAGGGTAGGGACAATGAGCAGTTCTTC. This translates into CASSWEQGRDNEQFF.

This clone was observed a handful of times. The genes are TRBV7-2 and TRBJ1-2, with TRBD1 as a possible D gene (6 bases). CDR1 and CDR2 from the germline V gene are SGHTA and FQGNSA. Trimming removed 3 bases from V and 7 bases from J, with 9 bases in between. The CDR3 is made up of 12 amino acids. The CDR3 reads CASSFVGAGYTF. The CDR3 DNA is TGTGCCAGCAGCTTTGTGGGGGCTGGCTACACCTTC.

This clone is a singleton in its sample. J is TRBJ2-1 and V is TRBV13, with D possibly TRBD1 on 6 matching bases. CDR1 and CDR2 (germline): PRHDT, FYEKMQ (reference sequence). The length of the CDR3 is 15 residues. V was pared by 6 bases and J by 0 bases, with 12 bases between. The CDR3 spells CASSHRVSSYNEQFF. The CDR3 DNA follows: TGTGCCAGCAGTCACAGGGTAAGCTCCTACAATGAGCAGTTCTTC.

This chain connects TRBV18 to TRBJ1-4; tentatively, D is TRBD1 (5 bases). The CDR3 spans 15 residues. CDR1 KGHSH and CDR2 LQKENI come from the germline V gene. The V end was cut by 6 bases, the J end by 5 bases, with 16 bases between. The DNA for the CDR3 is TGTGCCAGCTCGCTTAAGGGGCCACCAAATGAAAAACTGTTTTTT. It translates to CASSLKGPPNEKLFF.